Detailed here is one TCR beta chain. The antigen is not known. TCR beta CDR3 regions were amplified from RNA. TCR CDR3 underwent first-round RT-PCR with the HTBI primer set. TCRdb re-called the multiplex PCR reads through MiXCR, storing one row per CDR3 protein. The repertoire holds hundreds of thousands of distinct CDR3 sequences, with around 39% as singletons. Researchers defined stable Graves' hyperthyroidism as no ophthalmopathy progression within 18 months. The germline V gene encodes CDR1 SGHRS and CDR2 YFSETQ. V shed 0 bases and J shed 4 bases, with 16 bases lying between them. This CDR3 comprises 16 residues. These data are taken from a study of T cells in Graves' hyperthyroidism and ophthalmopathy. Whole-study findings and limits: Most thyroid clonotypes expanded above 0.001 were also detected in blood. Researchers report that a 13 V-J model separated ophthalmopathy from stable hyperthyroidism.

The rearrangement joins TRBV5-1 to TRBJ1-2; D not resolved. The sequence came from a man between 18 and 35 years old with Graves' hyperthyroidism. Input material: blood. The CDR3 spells CASSLGLAGNVYGYTF. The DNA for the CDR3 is TGCGCCAGCAGCTTGGGACTAGCGGGGAACGTCTATGGCTACACCTTC.